The T cell receptor (beta chain) under discussion was sequenced for a study of cytomegalovirus exposure and HLA in healthy donors. Study-level results: Altogether, about 160 TCR beta chains were recorded as cytomegalovirus-associated. Researchers reported in a later analysis that a missense DCLRE1C variant was tied to TCR beta V- and J-gene trimming. Previous analysis showed most TCR beta V segments were productive about 87% or about 30% of the time.

Despite likely unrecorded immune exposures, the donors were nominally healthy at the time of sampling. To note about this clone: What it binds is not known.

The CDR3 has 16 residues. Unmatched junction bases numbered 7, after V lost 2 bases and J lost 4 bases. Looked up from germline, CDR1 is SGHDT and CDR2 is YYEEEE. PCR employed 60 Vbeta and 13 Jbeta primers. Measured with immunoSEQ multiplex PCR; TCRdb has only the in-frame clones, and not every one. Recorded for this sample: roughly 200,000 clones. The TCR originated in a girl aged 2 to 9 in good health and CMV-seropositive. The J gene is TRBJ2-1, the V gene TRBV5-6; 9 positions match TRBD2. Sequencing input: PBMCs. Written as DNA, the CDR3 is TGTGCCAGCAGCTTAGTAGCGGGAGTGGGTTACAATGAGCAGTTCTTC. Amino acids: CASSLVAGVGYNEQFF.